The sequence of this T cell receptor beta chain was determined in a study of OX40 agonist ivuxolimab in advanced cancers. Study summary: Three patients showed partial responses: one hepatocellular carcinoma and two cutaneous melanoma cases.

Findings and limits, study-wide: Averaged across samples, CD8+ T cells carried more expanded clones than CD4+ did. Low levels of normalized T-cell clonal expansion also appeared in some nonresponders. Within 6 weeks, CD4+ and CD8+ blood T cells expanded clonally at 0.1 to 3.0 mg/kg.

Sequencing was performed with immunoSEQ multiplex PCR; in TCRdb, only in-frame clones are kept and a portion is missing. The table shows roughly 56,000 clones, with roughly three quarters occurring only once. Germline V lookup: CDR1 LGHNA, CDR2 YNFKEQ. Deletions cut 1 base from V and 0 bases from J, with 13 bases between. The CDR3 runs to 17 residues. Turning to this clone: What it binds is not known.

V and J are TRBV4-2 and TRBJ2-1; D is uncertain. Here the sequenced sample was CD4+ or CD8+ T cells sorted from blood, taken in a trial of the OX40 agonist ivuxolimab. The sequence came from an adult with an advanced solid tumor such as melanoma, head and neck, liver or kidney cancer. The chain's CDR3 is CASSQVGDFISYNEQFF. CDR3 coding DNA: TGTGCCAGCAGCCAAGTTGGAGACTTCATCTCCTACAATGAGCAGTTCTTC.